This TCR beta chain was sequenced in a study of shared clonotypes between healthy human individuals. The CDR3 totals 15 residues. V was pared by 0 bases and J by 3 bases, with 13 bases between. Looked up from germline, CDR1 is SGDLS and CDR2 is YYNGEE. Healthy HIV-negative adults with no recent acute infections or vaccinations were recruited as donors. A word on this clone: Its matching antigen is unknown.

Overall study results and limits: It was only blood that was sampled, and tissue repertoires likely differ.

This was a deep-level run. The replicate PCRs on unsorted PBMC were given approximately 0.3 ug DNA, which is tens of thousands of T cell genomes. Data came from immunoSEQ multiplex PCR; TCRdb stores just in-frame clones and leaves some out. Among approximately 510,000 clones, 79% were seen once, and the ten largest hold 10% to 15%. The material sequenced was PBMCs. This sequence originates from a woman in her thirties or forties in good health. Some clones in this sample may be carry-over from other donors' samples. The chain has TRBV9 and TRBJ2-7; D not certain. CDR3 bases: TGTGCCAGCAGCGTAGGACACAATAATTACTACGAGCAGTACTTC. It encodes CASSVGHNNYYEQYF.